The rows below give T cell receptor beta chains drawn from one sample of a study of blood T cell repertoires in COVID-19. Using immunoSEQ multiplex PCR, the repertoire was profiled, and TCRdb retains in-frame clones only, with some absent. The sample has 300,000 to 350,000 clones; 88% are singletons. Sequencing was carried out using peripheral blood. The receptors stem from a woman aged 25 to 39 with COVID-19, enrolled during active disease. The CDR3 runs from the conserved cysteine through the conserved F or W. D genes are given only for firm matches. Not all rows give a size; the values are once, few, many and, for expanded clones, a class.

clone size	V gene	D gene	J gene	CDR3 DNA	CDR3 protein
NA	TRBV4-2	NA	TRBJ1-2	TGTGCCAGCAGCCAAACTGACGGGTCGGATGGCTACACCTTC	CASSQTDGSDGYTF
NA	TRBV19	TRBD1	TRBJ1-1	TGTGCCAGTAAACCTACGGGACAGGGGGGCAGGAGCACTGAAGCTTTCTTT	CASKPTGQGGRSTEAFF
NA	TRBV12-3/TRBV12-4	NA	TRBJ1-4	TGTGCCAGCAGTTTGCGTGAAAAACTGTTTTTT	CASSLREKLFF
once	TRBV2	NA	TRBJ1-6	TGTGCCAGCAGCTCCAGAGGGTTTTCTAATTCACCCCTCCACTTT	CASSSRGFSNSPLHF
NA	TRBV9	TRBD2	TRBJ2-1	TGTGCCAGCAGCGTACAAGGGCTAGCGGGGGGGCCTTTTTTGAATGAGCAGTTCTTC	CASSVQGLAGGPFLNEQFF
NA	TRBV13	TRBD1	TRBJ1-4	TGTGCCAGCAGCTTTGGTTTCACACAGGGGCAAAAACTGTTTTTT	CASSFGFTQGQKLFF
NA	TRBV27	TRBD1	TRBJ2-1	TGTGCCAGCAGTTTATCAACGGGGACAGGGGGCTATGAGCAGTTCTTC	CASSLSTGTGGYEQFF
once	TRBV3-1/TRBV3-2	NA	TRBJ2-5	TGTGCCAGCAGCCAAGAGGGGGGTGGGGAGACCCAGTACTTC	CASSQEGGGETQYF
NA	TRBV6-1	NA	TRBJ1-5	TGTGCCAGCAGTGAATGGCAGGGGCGCCGGGGGCCCCAGCATTTT	CASSEWQGRRGPQHF
NA	TRBV5-1	NA	TRBJ1-5	TGCGCCAGCAGTCAGGGCACCGATAGCAATCAGCCCCAGCATTTT	CASSQGTDSNQPQHF
NA	TRBV7-2	NA	TRBJ2-6	TGTGCCGCGAGGGCCTCTGGGGCCAACGTCCTGACTTTC	CAARASGANVLTF
NA	TRBV9	NA	TRBJ1-1	TGTGCCAGCAGCGTAGGTAAGAGTACTGAAGCTTTCTTT	CASSVGKSTEAFF
few	TRBV6-5	TRBD2	TRBJ2-5	TGTGCCAGCGCGGGGGGTTGGGAGACCCAGTACTTC	CASAGGWETQYF
NA	TRBV7-2	NA	TRBJ2-1	TGTGCCAGCAGTGAGTACAATGAGCAGTTCTTC	CASSEYNEQFF
NA	TRBV5-4	TRBD2	TRBJ2-5	TGTGCCAGCAGCTTCAGCGGGGGGTCAGGAGAGACCCAGTACTTC	CASSFSGGSGETQYF
few	TRBV7-9	NA	TRBJ2-7	TGTGCCAGCAGCCATACCGCTGGGACACTTGTATCCGAGCAGTACTTC	CASSHTAGTLVSEQYF
few	TRBV2	NA	TRBJ1-4	TGTGCCAGCAGTCCAGGGGCTAATGAAAAACTGTTTTTT	CASSPGANEKLFF
NA	TRBV10-1	TRBD1	TRBJ1-2	TGCGCCAGCAGTGAGCAGACAGGGAGTGGCTACACCTTC	CASSEQTGSGYTF
NA	TRBV11-3	NA	TRBJ2-1	TGTGCCAGCAGCTTAGGCGGGGCACGCTACAATGAGCAGTTCTTC	CASSLGGARYNEQFF
NA	TRBV13	TRBD1	TRBJ2-6	TGTGCCAGCAGCTTCGGGACAGGGGGCGCTGGGGCCAACGTCCTGACTTTC	CASSFGTGGAGANVLTF
NA	TRBV7-7	TRBD2	TRBJ2-5	TGTGCTAGCAGCTTTGCGGGGGGTCGAGAGACCCAGTACTTC	CASSFAGGRETQYF